The entry below describes one T cell receptor beta chain. The antigen is undetermined. The CDR3 end falls 3 residues outside the read, so it is completed with the germline J gene. The data were obtained in a study of Tregs in tolerant kidney transplant recipients. Study conclusions and caveats: Activated donor B cell expansion appeared to reveal the most relevant donor-specific TCRbeta repertoire.

Sequenced by immunoSEQ multiplex PCR; TCRdb stores in-frame clones only, minus some. The sample holds thousands of clones. The germline CDR1 and CDR2 sequences are SGHNT and YENEEA. This CDR3 is built from 14 residues. J lost 5 bases, V lost 2 bases, and 4 bases had no gene match. Recipient PBMCs carried a CFSE label and met irradiated graft donor PBMCs for over 5 days before FACS sorting. The TCR originated in a human patient who received a combined kidney and bone marrow transplant. This sequence joins TRBV11-3 and TRBJ2-5, with 8 bases lining up with TRBD1. Material: CD4+ T cells from blood cultured with allogeneic cells, obtained before the transplant. Partial CDR3 DNA: TGTGCCAGCAGCTTACAGGGGGCGGGGGAGACC. As protein: CASSLQGAGET. The full CDR3 protein is CASSLQGAGETQYF.